The 26 T cell receptor beta chains below come from one sample, sequenced in a study of T cells in Graves' hyperthyroidism and ophthalmopathy. Amplified TCR beta CDR3 regions derived from RNA transcripts. When the TCR CDR3 underwent first-round RT-PCR, the HTBI primer set was used. A single record per CDR3 protein comes from TCRdb applying MiXCR to the multiplex PCR reads. The sample contains 350,000 to 500,000 distinct CDR3 sequences, roughly 15% of which appear only once. Sequencing was carried out using blood. The source of these receptors is a woman between 18 and 29 years old with Graves' hyperthyroidism.

This clonotype has ten or more counts. The chain joins TRBV20-1 to TRBJ2-1; D unclear. Germline V gene lookup returns CDR1 DFQATT and CDR2 SNEGSKA (reference sequence). CDR3 length: 12 amino acids. Deletions cut 3 bases from V and 5 bases from J, with 8 bases between. Here the CDR3 reads CSARLLDNEQFF. In DNA, the CDR3 is TGCAGTGCTAGGTTGCTGGACAATGAGCAGTTCTTC.

This clonotype was detected ten times or more. This rearrangement joins TRBV27 to TRBJ1-5, with D possibly being TRBD1 (6 bases). The CDR3 totals 15 residues. The germline V gene has CDR1 MNHEY and CDR2 SMNVEV (reference sequence). Deletions cut 8 bases from V and 4 bases from J, with 18 bases between. CDR3 amino acids: CASGLQGGRNQPQHF. The CDR3 nucleotides read TGTGCCAGCGGGTTACAGGGCGGGCGTAATCAGCCCCAGCATTTT.

The chain is built from TRBV10-1 and TRBJ2-1; 11 bases fit TRBD2. J was trimmed by 5 bases and V by 0 bases; bases with no gene match: 0. In germline, CDR1 is WNHNN, CDR2 SYGVQD (reference sequence). The CDR3 has 15 amino acids. The CDR3 sequence is CASSESLAGDNEQFF. The CDR3 DNA is TGCGCCAGCAGTGAGTCACTAGCGGGAGACAATGAGCAGTTCTTC.

CDR3 nucleotides: TGTGCCAGCAGCCGAACAGGGGGCAGAGGAGAGACCCAGTACTTC. This sequence encodes CASSRTGGRGETQYF. The chain employs TRBV12-3 or TRBV12-4 and TRBJ2-5; 9 positions agree with TRBD1. V shed 6 bases, J shed 4 bases, and the junction held 9 bases outside the gene matches. CDR3 length: 15 residues.

This clonotype was observed at least ten times. The chain couples TRBV6-1 to TRBJ2-1; 11 bases align to TRBD2. CDR1 and CDR2 (germline): MNHNS, SASEGT. The CDR3 is made up of 16 amino acids. V was clipped by 6 bases and J by 5 bases; unmatched bases: 9. Here the CDR3 reads CASRRILAGGDNEQFF. The CDR3 region has the DNA TGTGCCAGCAGACGTATCCTAGCGGGAGGCGACAATGAGCAGTTCTTC.

This clonotype was observed at least ten times. The rearrangement links TRBV18 to TRBJ1-2, with a tentative D call TRBD1 (5 bases). Trimming left V 4 bases short and J 0 bases short, with 12 bases between. This CDR3 spans 15 amino acids. CDR1 KGHSH and CDR2 LQKENI come from the germline V gene. The CDR3 nucleotides read TGTGCCAGCTCACGAGAGAGGGGAGCTAACTATGGCTACACCTTC. Translating gives CASSRERGANYGYTF.

The chain recombines TRBV29-1 with TRBJ1-1; unclear D gene. The V gene lost 3 bases and the J gene lost 1 base, with 9 bases spanning the gap. CDR3 length equals 13 residues. CDR1 and CDR2 (germline): SQVTM, ANQGSEA. For the CDR3, the DNA is TGCAGCGTTGAGCGACACAAGAACACTGAAGCTTTCTTT. It yields the protein CSVERHKNTEAFF.

This clonotype showed up many times. The chain is built from TRBV6-2 or TRBV6-3 and TRBJ2-4; D possibly corresponds to TRBD2 (6 bases). This CDR3 comprises 13 residues. Germline V gives CDR1 MNHEY, CDR2 SVGEGT. Trimming shortened V by 7 bases and J by 5 bases, and 12 bases separated the two germline ends. The CDR3 loop is CASTAGFQNIQYF. The CDR3 bases are TGTGCCAGCACGGCGGGATTCCAAAACATTCAGTACTTC.

This clonotype was seen at least ten times. This chain links TRBV3-1 with TRBJ2-5; D call uncertain. The CDR3 extends over 15 amino acids. V was shortened by 1 base and J by 3 bases, with 12 bases between the two germline ends. Germline V lookup: CDR1 LGHDT, CDR2 YNNKEL (reference sequence). In nucleotides, the CDR3 is TGTGCCAGCAGCCAAGGGCCAAGCCCGGAAGAGACCCAGTACTTC. Translated, it gives CASSQGPSPEETQYF.

The J gene is TRBJ2-7, the V gene TRBV6-1, with 7 bases that match TRBD1. This CDR3 is built from 15 residues. The V and J ends lost 3 bases and 3 bases, in that order; junction bases with no gene match: 8. Germline values: CDR1 MNHNS, CDR2 SASEGT. CDR3 coding DNA: TGTGCCAGCAGTGAGGTGGACAGGCTTAGCTACGAGCAGTACTTC. Amino acids: CASSEVDRLSYEQYF.

The table lists this clonotype with a few counts. V is TRBV10-3 and J is TRBJ1-2, with D maybe TRBD1 (6 bases). The germline V and J ends were trimmed by 7 bases and 6 bases, with 9 bases remaining between them. The CDR3 loop spans 11 amino acids. Germline V gives CDR1 ENHRY, CDR2 SYGVKD. The CDR3, as DNA: TGTGCCATCACAGGGGAGCATGGCTACACCTTC. Protein product: CAITGEHGYTF.

The V gene is TRBV9, the J gene TRBJ2-5, with a tentative D call TRBD2 (6 bases). Germline lookup yields CDR1 SGDLS and CDR2 YYNGEE. V gave up 0 bases and J gave up 1 base, with 13 bases separating them. This CDR3 has 16 amino acids. CDR3 sequence reads: CASSVGGVGVQETQYF. The CDR3, as DNA: TGTGCCAGCAGCGTAGGGGGGGTCGGGGTCCAAGAGACCCAGTACTTC. The full variable domain, completed using reference TRBV9 and TRBJ2-5, is DSGVTQTPKHLITATGQRVTLRCSPRSGDLSVYWYQQSLDQGLQFLIQYYNGEERAKGNILERFSAQQFPDLHSELNLSSLELGDSALYFCASSVGGVGVQETQYFGPGTRLLVL.

The table lists this clonotype with many counts. The chain employs TRBV12-3 or TRBV12-4 and TRBJ2-1, with TRBD1 matching 9 bases. The CDR3 runs 15 residues. J was trimmed by 5 bases and V by 5 bases; bases with no gene match: 7. CDR3 in amino acids: CASSITGTGHNEQFF. CDR3 in DNA: TGTGCCAGCAGTATTACCGGGACAGGGCACAATGAGCAGTTCTTC.

This clonotype appeared a few times. The chain combines TRBV20-1 with TRBJ1-2; possibly TRBD1 for D (6 bases). There are 10 residues in the CDR3. Deletions cut 5 bases from V and 8 bases from J, with 9 bases between. Germline V gene sequence: CDR1 DFQATT, CDR2 SNEGSKA (reference sequence). In DNA form, the CDR3 reads TGCAGTGCTCGGACAGTCGGCTACACCTTC. As protein: CSARTVGYTF.

This clonotype has at least ten counts. The CDR3 is CASSRDREVGYTF. CDR3 DNA sequence: TGTGCCAGCAGCCGAGACAGGGAGGTTGGCTACACCTTC. The chain couples TRBV7-2 to TRBJ1-2; 7 positions match TRBD1. There are 13 residues in the CDR3. Germline CDR1 SGHTA, CDR2 FQGNSA. Unmatched junction bases numbered 7, after V lost 5 bases and J lost 7 bases.

Ten or more counts support this clonotype. The V gene is TRBV9, the J gene TRBJ2-5, with D perhaps matching TRBD1 or TRBD2 (5 bases each). CDR3 size: 17 residues. Germline loops: CDR1 SGDLS, CDR2 YYNGEE. V was cut by 1 base and J by 5 bases, with 21 bases left in between. The CDR3 loop reads CASSVQHARRGAETQYF. The DNA for the CDR3 is TGTGCCAGCAGCGTACAACACGCCAGACGGGGCGCGGAGACCCAGTACTTC.

This clonotype was recorded at least ten times. The chain is built from TRBV7-6 and TRBJ2-7, with 9 bases matching TRBD2. Germline-derived CDR1 and CDR2 are SGHVS and FNYEAQ. The CDR3 length is 15 residues. The trim removed 1 base at V and 4 bases at J, leaving 5 bases unmatched. The CDR3: CASSLVVAGEYEQYF. CDR3 nucleotide sequence: TGTGCCAGCAGCTTAGTGGTAGCGGGAGAGTACGAGCAGTACTTC.

This clonotype appeared a few times. The chain joins TRBV3-1 to TRBJ1-6, with D unresolved. Germline values: CDR1 LGHDT, CDR2 YNNKEL (reference sequence). There are 14 residues in the CDR3. V dropped 3 bases and J dropped 9 bases, with 12 bases sitting between them. DNA for the CDR3: TGTGCCAGCAGCCAGATAGGGAATCGTTCACCCCTCCACTTT. It encodes CASSQIGNRSPLHF.

This clonotype was counted at least ten times. The genes are TRBV28 and TRBJ2-5; 9 bases are shared with TRBD1. The CDR3 contains 13 residues. The germline V gene has CDR1 MDHEN and CDR2 SYDVKM. The V gene end was trimmed by 8 bases and the J gene end by 3 bases; junction bases not matched to a gene: 4. The CDR3 nucleotides read TGTGCCAGCCGGGACAGGGAAGAAGAGACCCAGTACTTC. Its protein product is CASRDREEETQYF.

This clonotype has only a few counts. The chain couples TRBV18 to TRBJ1-4; a possible D gene is TRBD1 (6 bases). This CDR3 has 14 residues. With 3 bases removed from V and 5 bases from J, the gap between germline ends came to 10 bases. The germline CDR1 and CDR2 sequences are KGHSH and LQKENI. DNA for the CDR3: TGTGCCAGCTCACCCCAGGGGAGAAATGAAAAACTGTTTTTT. Translating it yields CASSPQGRNEKLFF.

This clonotype was recorded at least ten times. V and J are TRBV12-3 or TRBV12-4 and TRBJ1-1; D gene uncertain. V lost 6 bases to trimming and J lost 5 bases, with 16 bases between them. This CDR3 comprises 14 residues. CDR3 DNA: TGTGCCAGCAGCCCTGTAGCGGGTCGGACTGAAGCTTTCTTT. Its translation is CASSPVAGRTEAFF.

This clonotype turned up a few times. The V gene is TRBV7-2, the J gene TRBJ2-1; the D is unclear. This CDR3 comprises 12 residues. V lost 3 bases and J lost 15, with 15 bases in between. The germline V gene has CDR1 SGHTA and CDR2 FQGNSA. CDR3 loop: CASSFTGGLVFF. For the CDR3, the DNA is TGTGCCAGCAGCTTTACGGGTGGTCTCGTGTTCTTC.

There are many counts of this clonotype. The chain uses TRBV19 and TRBJ2-7; TRBD2 aligns across 8 bases. The CDR3 spans 15 residues. Germline CDR1 and CDR2: LNHDA and SQIVND (reference sequence). V shed 1 base and J 3 bases; nucleotides not matched to a gene: 5. In DNA, the CDR3 is TGTGCCAGTAGTATAGGTAGTAGCGGGATCTACGAGCAGTACTTC. Translating gives CASSIGSSGIYEQYF.

This clonotype was seen ten or more times. The genes are TRBV6-2 or TRBV6-3 and TRBJ2-6, with D tentatively TRBD2 (5 bases). V was pared by 8 bases and J by 3 bases, with 11 bases between. CDR1 and CDR2 (germline): MNHEY, SVGEGT. The CDR3 spans 14 residues. In DNA, the CDR3 is TGTGCCAGCCGCTTGAGCGGTGGGGCCAACGTCCTGACTTTC. Its protein product is CASRLSGGANVLTF.

The J gene is TRBJ1-1, the V gene TRBV7-3, with 11 bases matching TRBD1. V dropped 5 bases and J dropped 10; count of bases not matched to a gene: 9. Per germline, CDR1 SGHTA and CDR2 FQGTGA. This CDR3 is built from 14 residues. CDR3 coding DNA: TGTGCCAGCAGCCTCGGACAGGGGGCGCAAAGAGCTTTCTTT. Translation gives CASSLGQGAQRAFF.

This chain links TRBV30 with TRBJ1-3; D is undetermined. The germline CDR1 and CDR2 sequences are GTSNPN and SVGIG (reference sequence). The CDR3 has 14 residues. V lost 7 bases and J 0 bases, leaving 13 bases between the germline ends. This CDR3 is CASETDYSGNTIYF. CDR3 bases: TGTGCCTCGGAGACGGACTACTCTGGAAACACCATATATTTT.